The source of this T cell receptor (beta chain) is a study of T cell repertoires in cytomegalovirus infection. Each CDR3 protein gets one entry after TCRdb re-called the reads with MiXCR. The sample shows about 830,000 distinct CDR3 sequences, about 33% of them seen only once. Germline loops: CDR1 SGHTA, CDR2 FQGNSA. V dropped 3 bases and J dropped 4; count of bases not matched to a gene: 8. The CDR3 is 17 residues long. In regard to this clonotype: Its target is not known.

The receptor was derived from a human donor in good health (CMV status not recorded). Some clones in this sample may be carry-over from other donors' samples. This chain joins TRBV7-2 and TRBJ2-3; 12 bases map to TRBD2. The starting material was cultured CD8+ T cells from PBMCs, obtained from culture after CMV antigen stimulation. The CDR3 spells CASSFPTSGGSPDTQYF. The CDR3 DNA follows: TGTGCCAGCAGCTTCCCGACTAGCGGGGGATCCCCAGATACGCAGTATTTT.